Below, 17 T cell receptor beta chains from the same sample are listed, as sequenced in a study of blood T cell repertoires in COVID-19. TCRdb keeps only in-frame clones here, not all; method: immunoSEQ multiplex PCR. This sample has about 150,000 clones, with around nine tenths found just once. Sequencing was done on a sample of peripheral blood. All receptors come from a human donor in a cohort sampled during active COVID-19.

The chain couples TRBV9 to TRBJ1-3, with a weak D call TRBD1 (6 bases). Deletions cut 2 bases from V and 4 bases from J, with 7 bases between. The germline gives CDR1 SGDLS, CDR2 YYNGEE. This CDR3 has 13 residues. The CDR3 DNA reads as TGTGCCAGCAGCGTCAGGGGCGGAAACACCATATATTTT. Its protein product is CASSVRGGNTIYF.

The rearrangement links TRBV12-3 or TRBV12-4 to TRBJ1-5; maybe TRBD1 (5 bases). The CDR3 runs 13 residues. Deletions cut 5 bases from V and 6 bases from J, with 11 bases between. CDR3 nucleotide sequence: TGTGCCAGCAGTATATCGCAGGGTCAGCCCCAGCATTTT. Its protein product is CASSISQGQPQHF.

The rearrangement uses TRBV13 and TRBJ2-7, with 9 bases that match TRBD1. Germline V gives CDR1 PRHDT, CDR2 FYEKMQ (reference sequence). Losses at the gene ends were 5 bases for V and 6 bases for J; bases not matched to a gene: 11. The CDR3 has 15 amino acids. DNA for the CDR3: TGTGCCAGCAGCGCTTCGAACAGGGGGCAAAGCGAGCAGTACTTC. Protein sequence: CASSASNRGQSEQYF.

The rearrangement links TRBV20-1 to TRBJ2-7, with TRBD2 matching 7 bases. This CDR3 comprises 15 residues. Per germline, CDR1 DFQATT and CDR2 SNEGSKA (reference sequence). After removal of 3 bases from V and 7 bases from J, the junction contained 15 bases not matched to a gene. CDR3 bases: TGCAGTGCTAGTATAAGGAGCGGGACCTCGGGAGAGCAGTACTTC. This encodes CSASIRSGTSGEQYF.

The chain uses TRBV6-5 and TRBJ1-2; maybe TRBD1 (6 bases). V gave up 4 bases and J gave up 7 bases, with 19 bases separating them. From germline, CDR1 is MNHEY and CDR2 SVGAGI. CDR3 size: 15 residues. The CDR3 spells CASSLVGGNMGGYTF. In DNA form, the CDR3 reads TGTGCCAGCAGTTTAGTAGGGGGAAACATGGGTGGCTACACCTTC.

The chain is built from TRBV7-9 and TRBJ2-7, with 9 bases identical to TRBD1. The CDR3 runs to 13 residues. With V trimmed by 5 bases and J by 4 bases, 3 bases remained unmatched. Germline V gene lookup returns CDR1 SEHNR and CDR2 FQNEAQ (reference sequence). CDR3 protein: CASSGGQGYEQYF. In DNA form, the CDR3 reads TGTGCCAGCAGCGGGGGACAGGGTTACGAGCAGTACTTC.

This chain connects TRBV6-5 to TRBJ2-5; the D is unclear. This CDR3 has 15 residues. The V gene's germline CDR1 is MNHEY and CDR2 SVGAGI. V lost 2 bases and J 0 bases, leaving 10 bases between the germline ends. The CDR3 region has the DNA TGTGCCAGCAGTTACGGGCAGGCCCACCAAGAGACCCAGTACTTC. Protein sequence: CASSYGQAHQETQYF.

This chain uses TRBV6-6 with TRBJ2-3, with 14 bases matching TRBD2. Per the germline V gene, CDR1 is MNHNY and CDR2 is SVGAGI (reference sequence). The CDR3 has 16 amino acids. V lost 8 bases, J lost 5 bases, and 9 bases stayed unmatched. The CDR3, as DNA: TGTGCCAGCGGGTCGACTAGCGGGGGGGCCAGAGATACGCAGTATTTT. This gives the protein CASGSTSGGARDTQYF.

A word on this clone: At the DNA level, this CDR3 is encoded by other sequences in the same sample as well. The rearrangement links TRBV27 to TRBJ2-7, with 11 nucleotides matching TRBD1. Trimming cost V 5 bases and J 7 bases; bases outside gene matches: 7. The CDR3 loop spans 14 amino acids. From germline, CDR1 is MNHEY and CDR2 SMNVEV (reference sequence). The CDR3 region is CASSPRDRGYEQYF. The CDR3 DNA follows: TGTGCCAGCAGTCCCCGGGACAGGGGGTATGAGCAGTACTTC.

This clone was picked up one time. V and J are TRBV9 and TRBJ2-7; maybe TRBD2 (5 bases). Germline CDR1 SGDLS, CDR2 YYNGEE. V dropped 4 bases and J dropped 0 bases, with 17 bases sitting between them. The CDR3 has 16 amino acids. The CDR3 DNA follows: TGTGCCAGCAGCTTAACACCGGGATCCACCTCCTACGAGCAGTACTTC. Its translation: CASSLTPGSTSYEQYF.

The V and J genes are TRBV7-9 and TRBJ1-1, with 10 bases lining up with TRBD1. Per the germline V gene, CDR1 is SEHNR and CDR2 is FQNEAQ (reference sequence). This CDR3 contains 16 residues. After removal of 5 bases from V and 4 bases from J, the junction contained 10 bases not matched to a gene. The CDR3 reads CASSAGTGAESTEAFF. CDR3 nucleotide sequence: TGTGCCAGCAGCGCCGGGACAGGGGCGGAGAGCACTGAAGCTTTCTTT.

V is TRBV2 and J is TRBJ2-1; 8 positions agree with TRBD2. Trimming removed 6 bases from V and 0 bases from J; junction bases left unmatched: 4. The CDR3 has 15 amino acids. Per the germline V gene, CDR1 is SNHLY and CDR2 is FYNNEI. The CDR3 is CASSGLADSYNEQFF. CDR3 sequence (DNA): TGTGCCAGCAGCGGACTAGCTGACTCCTACAATGAGCAGTTCTTC.

The chain uses TRBV7-8 and TRBJ2-7; a possible D gene is TRBD1 (5 bases). Looked up from germline, CDR1 is SGHVS and CDR2 is FQNEAQ. V lost 8 bases and J lost 1, with 12 bases in between. The length of the CDR3 is 13 residues. The CDR3: CASVRQGSYEQYF. In DNA, the CDR3 is TGTGCCAGCGTGAGGCAGGGATCCTACGAGCAGTACTTC.

The chain recombines TRBV11-1 with TRBJ2-6; 7 nucleotides match TRBD2. J lost 2 bases, V lost 2 bases, and 3 bases had no gene match. CDR1 is SGHAT, CDR2 FQDESV, per germline (reference sequence). The CDR3 length is 16 residues. The CDR3: CASSLSGVTGANVLTF. CDR3 coding DNA: TGTGCCAGCAGCTTAAGCGGGGTAACTGGGGCCAACGTCCTGACTTTC.

V gene TRBV25-1 combines with J gene TRBJ1-3, with 10 bases matching TRBD1. The CDR3 extends over 16 amino acids. Unmatched junction bases numbered 3, after V lost 4 bases and J lost 0 bases. Germline V gene sequence: CDR1 MGHDK, CDR2 SYGVNS. CDR3 nucleotide sequence: TGTGCCAGCAGTGGGGACAGGGGTTACTCTGGAAACACCATATATTTT. Amino acids: CASSGDRGYSGNTIYF.

The chain combines TRBV18 with TRBJ1-1, with TRBD1 as a possible D gene (6 bases). The V gene lost 3 bases and the J gene lost 3 bases, with 14 bases spanning the gap. CDR3 size: 15 residues. Germline CDR1 is KGHSH and CDR2 is LQKENI. Written as DNA, the CDR3 is TGTGCCAGCTCACCCCTGAGGGGGTTGGACACTGAAGCTTTCTTT. It codes for CASSPLRGLDTEAFF.

V gene TRBV28 combines with J gene TRBJ1-3; 7 nucleotides line up with TRBD1. From germline, CDR1 is MDHEN and CDR2 SYDVKM. This CDR3 spans 15 amino acids. V was clipped by 5 bases and J by 3 bases; unmatched bases: 7. The CDR3, as DNA: TGTGCCAGCAGTCCCCATGACAGGGTTGGAAACACCATATATTTT. It translates to CASSPHDRVGNTIYF.